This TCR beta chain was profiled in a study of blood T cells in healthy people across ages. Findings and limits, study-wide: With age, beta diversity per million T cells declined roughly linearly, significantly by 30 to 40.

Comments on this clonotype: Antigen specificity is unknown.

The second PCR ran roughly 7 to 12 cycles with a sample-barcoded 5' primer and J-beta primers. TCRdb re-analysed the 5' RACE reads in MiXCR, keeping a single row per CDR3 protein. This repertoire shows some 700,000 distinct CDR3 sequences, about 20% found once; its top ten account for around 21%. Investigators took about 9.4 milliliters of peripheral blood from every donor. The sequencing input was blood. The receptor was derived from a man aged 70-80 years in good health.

This CDR3 reads CSVERESDYGYTF. The CDR3 bases are TGCAGCGTTGAACGTGAGAGTGACTATGGCTACACCTTC. The chain recombines TRBV29-1 with TRBJ1-2; D call uncertain. V lost 2 bases to trimming and J lost 3 bases, with 10 bases between them. The CDR3 runs to 13 residues. The germline V gene encodes CDR1 SQVTM and CDR2 ANQGSEA.